What follows are 13 T cell receptor beta chains derived from one specimen sequenced in a study of blood T cell repertoires in COVID-19. Only in-frame clones appear in the TCRdb table, and some are missing; sequencing was by immunoSEQ multiplex PCR. The table lists about 260,000 clones, 75% to 90% of them singletons. Material for sequencing was PBMCs or T cells enriched from blood (not recorded which). These receptors were taken from a woman aged 25-40 years with acute COVID-19.

This chain joins TRBV30 and TRBJ1-1, with D maybe TRBD1 (5 bases). From germline, CDR1 is GTSNPN and CDR2 SVGIG (reference sequence). CDR3 length: 13 amino acids. V dropped 6 bases and J dropped 5 bases, with 16 bases sitting between them. CDR3 loop: CACPGTLRTEAFF. In nucleotides, the CDR3 is TGTGCCTGTCCCGGGACTCTGAGGACTGAAGCTTTCTTT.

This clone showed up just once. This chain links TRBV21-1 with TRBJ2-1; TRBD2 is taken as the D call from the table, unchecked against the DNA. TRBV21-1 is marked as a pseudogene. This CDR3 has 12 residues. The chain's CDR3 is CASSRGVDEQFF. The CDR3 coding sequence is TGTGCCAGCAGCAGGGGAGTGGATGAGCAGTTCTTC.

The V gene is TRBV4-2, the J gene TRBJ1-6; TRBD1 matches at 8 bases. V was clipped by 5 bases and J by 0 bases; unmatched bases: 9. There are 18 residues in the CDR3. The V gene's germline CDR1 is LGHNA and CDR2 YNFKEQ. CDR3 in amino acids: CASSSQQGASSYNSPLHF. CDR3 DNA sequence: TGTGCCAGCAGCTCCCAGCAGGGGGCGAGCTCCTATAATTCACCCCTCCACTTT.

The CDR3 sequence is CASSLRAAGVNTGELFF. Written as DNA, the CDR3 is TGTGCCAGCAGTTTAAGGGCGGCAGGGGTGAACACCGGGGAGCTGTTTTTT. The chain carries TRBV28 and TRBJ2-2, with D possibly being TRBD1 (6 bases). V lost 2 bases to trimming and J lost 1 base, with 14 bases between them. The CDR3 sequence is 17 residues long. The germline CDR1 and CDR2 sequences are MDHEN and SYDVKM.

This sequence joins TRBV24-1 and TRBJ1-2, with 12 bases matching TRBD1. V lost 4 bases and J lost 10; bases outside the gene matches: 6. Germline V gene lookup returns CDR1 KGHDR and CDR2 SFDVKD. The CDR3 extends over 14 amino acids. This CDR3 reads CATSDTGTGGNYTF. The CDR3 DNA reads as TGTGCCACCAGTGACACCGGGACAGGGGGCAACTACACCTTC.

The chain employs TRBV5-1 and TRBJ2-5; weak D call: TRBD1 (6 bases). The ends were cut back, 5 bases at V and 5 bases at J, with 16 bases in the middle. The germline gives CDR1 SGHRS, CDR2 YFSETQ. This CDR3 region has 14 residues. This chain's CDR3 is CASSPGTRRETQYF. CDR3 DNA sequence: TGCGCCAGCAGTCCCGGGACAAGGAGGGAGACCCAGTACTTC.

The chain uses TRBV4-1 and TRBJ2-7; TRBD1 might be the D (6 bases). The V gene's germline CDR1 is MGHRA and CDR2 YSYEKL. The V end was cut by 1 base, the J end by 2 bases, with 15 bases between. This CDR3 has 16 amino acids. The DNA for the CDR3 is TGCGCCAGCAGCCAAGTTAAGTCAGGGGAAACCTACGAGCAGTACTTC. It encodes CASSQVKSGETYEQYF.

This clone came up once. This chain links TRBV10-3 with TRBJ2-7, with 8 bases matching TRBD1. Losses at the gene ends were 4 bases for V and 2 bases for J; bases not matched to a gene: 4. This CDR3 spans 14 amino acids. CDR1 is ENHRY, CDR2 SYGVKD, per germline. The CDR3 sequence is CAISAQGVTYEQYF. As DNA, the CDR3 is TGTGCCATCAGTGCACAGGGGGTCACCTACGAGCAGTACTTC.

V gene TRBV27 combines with J gene TRBJ1-2; D call uncertain. Germline V CDR1 and CDR2: MNHEY, SMNVEV (reference sequence). Trimming took 6 bases from V and 4 from J, leaving 21 bases between them. The CDR3 length is 16 residues. CDR3 in DNA: TGTGCCAGCAGGGGAGTTCGGAGCGAGTTGGGCTATGGCTACACCTTC. Protein sequence: CASRGVRSELGYGYTF.

The genes are TRBV7-8 and TRBJ2-3; 8 bases map to TRBD2. CDR1 is SGHVS, CDR2 FQNEAQ, per germline. The CDR3 is made up of 18 amino acids. Losses at the gene ends were 5 bases for V and 2 bases for J; bases not matched to a gene: 15. In nucleotides, the CDR3 is TGTGCCAGCAGCGCTCCGGCGTCAATAGCGGGGAACACAGATACGCAGTATTTT. Translating it yields CASSAPASIAGNTDTQYF. Using reference TRBV7-8 and TRBJ2-3 for the parts outside the CDR3, the full variable domain is GAGVSQSPRYKVAKRGQDVALRCDPISGHVSLFWYQQALGQGPEFLTYFQNEAQLDKSGLPSDRFFAERPEGSVSTLKIQRTQQEDSAVYLCASSAPASIAGNTDTQYFGPGTRLTVL.

The chain is built from TRBV29-1 and TRBJ2-3, with TRBD2 identical over 8 bases. V lost 0 bases, J lost 7 bases, and 6 bases stayed unmatched. Germline CDR1 reads SQVTM; CDR2 reads ANQGSEA. This CDR3 is built from 14 residues. Here the CDR3 reads CSVEDSGKRNTQYF. Here the CDR3 DNA reads TGCAGCGTTGAAGATAGCGGGAAGCGAAATACGCAGTATTTT.

V and J are TRBV5-1 and TRBJ2-3; maybe TRBD1 (5 bases). This CDR3 region has 18 residues. V was pared by 4 bases and J by 0 bases, with 21 bases between. CDR1 is SGHRS, CDR2 YFSETQ, per germline. The CDR3 DNA reads TGCGCCAGCAGCCAAGGTCGGGCCCCAGGGTCGAGCACAGATACGCAGTATTTT. It specifies CASSQGRAPGSSTDTQYF.

This clone showed up just once. This chain connects TRBV28 to TRBJ1-2; 8 bases agree with TRBD1. CDR3 size: 14 residues. The germline gives CDR1 MDHEN, CDR2 SYDVKM. V shed 6 bases and J 8 bases; nucleotides not matched to a gene: 11. This CDR3 is CASRTPGQVVGYTF. CDR3 DNA sequence: TGTGCCAGCAGGACCCCGGGACAGGTCGTAGGCTACACCTTC.